Listed below are T cell receptor beta chains from one sample, sequenced in a study of T-cell reconstitution after alpha-beta-depleted transplantation in children. Using its own MiXCR run on the PCR reads, TCRdb lists one record per CDR3 protein. The sample yields a few hundred thousand distinct CDR3 sequences, 27% seen once. Sample: PBMCs, taken before TCRalphabeta/CD19-depleted stem cell transplant. The receptors stem from a boy under two years old with Wiskott-Aldrich syndrome, due to receive a stem cell transplant. Each CDR3 is given without its conserved first and last residue.

TRBJ2-5	TRBV21-1	AIPLLAVRWETQY
TRBJ1-2	TRBV28	ASSPPGQGPGYT
TRBJ2-5	TRBV11-2	ASSTTSGYGQETQY
TRBJ2-1	TRBV5-1	ASSFLAGGGGHEQF
TRBJ2-3	TRBV6-5	ASGQGTQY
TRBJ1-1	TRBV3-1	ASQDSDSWNAEAF
TRBJ2-7	TRBV20-1	SASSGKGVTYEQY
TRBJ2-1	TRBV5-1	ASNEQF
TRBJ2-7	TRBV29-1	SVVTAGGYEQY
TRBJ2-2	TRBV5-1	ASSGLSSVTGELF
TRBJ2-1	TRBV24-1	ATSDPSGAFTF
TRBJ2-1	TRBV11-2	ASSLLGTSGRIYNEQF